This is a list of T cell receptor beta chains from one sample in a study of blood T cell repertoires in COVID-19. TCRdb's table, derived via immunoSEQ multiplex PCR, lists solely in-frame clones and lacks some. This table has about 380,000 clones, roughly 80% appearing once. Specimen: peripheral blood. The receptors were sampled from a human donor with acute or convalescent COVID-19. The donor label of this sample is uncertain. The conserved cysteine and the conserved F or W are not part of the CDR3 here.

v_call	j_call	cdr3_aa
TRBV4-1	TRBJ2-5	ASSRTPQGVSGETQY
TRBV28	TRBJ1-2	ASSIFRVYGYT
TRBV28	TRBJ2-7	ASSLTGNQY
TRBV5-1	.	ASSLGTGGIYEQY
TRBV2	TRBJ1-2	ASRILQGGSSYGYT
TRBV4-1	TRBJ1-1	ASSQDRSLEAF
TRBV11-2	TRBJ2-5	ASSQQGKETQY
TRBV5-8	TRBJ1-1	ASSADILPNTEAF
TRBV3-1/TRBV3-2	TRBJ2-1	ASSQAPASYNEQF
TRBV30	TRBJ1-3	AWGRIGNTIY
TRBV29-1	TRBJ1-2	SGGGGSYGYT
TRBV9	TRBJ2-1	ASSVGMAGSYNEQF
TRBV4-1	TRBJ1-5	ASSQVGDPQPQH
TRBV6-5	TRBJ2-3	ASSYSQPGTDTQY
TRBV3-1/TRBV3-2	TRBJ1-2	ASSDLSGVYGYT
TRBV19	TRBJ1-4	ASSIGHKSAIREKLF
TRBV11-2	TRBJ2-7	ASSLGHSPSYEQY
TRBV30	TRBJ1-4	AWSSPSLLV
TRBV7-8	TRBJ1-1	ASSFGESNTEAF
TRBV19	TRBJ1-2	ASSLGRPDGYT
TRBV19	TRBJ2-3	ASRDRGRADTQY
TRBV28	TRBJ2-2	ASSGVGQPNTGELF
TRBV7-9	TRBJ2-3	ASSQGLASDTQY
TRBV10-2	TRBJ1-4	ASSGQTGEKLF
TRBV2	TRBJ2-4	ASSIALRNIQY
TRBV3-1/TRBV3-2	TRBJ2-4	ASSQGGLRVNIQY
TRBV3-1/TRBV3-2	TRBJ2-3	ASSPRGSTDTQY